This T cell receptor beta chain was found in a study of OX40 agonist ivuxolimab in advanced cancers. Study details: Patients were given ivuxolimab, an antibody that agonizes OX40 (CD134).

Broader study findings: Compared with others, partial responders at 0.1-3.0 mg/kg displayed clonal expansion among the lowest. What antigens the expanded peripheral T cells recognized was never established.

Only in-frame clones appear in the TCRdb table, and some are missing; sequencing was by immunoSEQ multiplex PCR. The sample has 53,000 or so clones, more than 75% seen once; the top ten hold around 0.4%. About this clone itself: The antigen is not known.

The TCR comes from an adult with an advanced solid tumor such as melanoma, head and neck, liver or kidney cancer. This specimen was CD4+ or CD8+ T cells sorted from blood, taken in a trial of the OX40 agonist ivuxolimab.

The CDR3 DNA follows: TGTGCCAGCAGCTTTGGACCAGAAACCGGGGAGCTGTTTTTT. It translates to CASSFGPETGELFF. The gene calls are TRBV7-3 and TRBJ2-2; no definite D call. Germline V CDR1 and CDR2: SGHTA, FQGTGA. This CDR3 spans 14 amino acids. Between the trimmed V and J ends, which lost 3 bases and 5 bases, there was a span of 10 bases.